Listed below are T cell receptor beta chains from one sample, sequenced in a study of molecular identifiers for immune sequencing clone quantification. TCRdb analysed the PCR reads with MiXCR anew, one entry per CDR3 protein. The sample lists around 100,000 distinct CDR3 sequences, roughly 38% seen once, with around 4% in the top ten. The sequenced sample was naive CD8+ T cells from blood, with Jurkat cell RNA spiked in. The receptors shown here come from a human donor in good health. Some libraries in this study had Jurkat cell RNA spiked in. Each CDR3 is given with its conserved first and last residue. D genes are given only for firm matches. Part of the rows lack a size; the others show once, few, many or a class for expanded clones.

TGTGCCAGCAGCGAGGCGGGAGGGCCTAGCACAGATACGCAGTATTTT CASSEAGGPSTDTQYF . TRBJ2-3 TRBV7-9 16 TRBD2
TGTGCCAGCAGCAGGGACCGACCCTACGAGCAGTACTTC CASSRDRPYEQYF . TRBJ2-7 TRBV11-2 13 .
TGCAGCGTTTCCAGGGGGCGGGATGGCTACACCTTC CSVSRGRDGYTF few TRBJ1-2 TRBV29-1 12 TRBD1
TGTGCCAGTAGTATCGCCCAGGGGACCTCCTACGAGCAGTTCTTC CASSIAQGTSYEQFF . TRBJ2-1 TRBV19 15 .
TGTGCCAGCAGCTTAGCACCCCAGCCACCCCTCCACTTT CASSLAPQPPLHF . TRBJ1-6 TRBV13 13 .
TGTGCCAGCAGCGTAGCTTTGGATACGCAGTATTTT CASSVALDTQYF . TRBJ2-3 TRBV9 12 .
TGTGCCAGCAGTGCCGGGACAGGGGTGTGGGAGACCCAGTACTTC CASSAGTGVWETQYF . TRBJ2-5 TRBV12-3/TRBV12-4 15 TRBD1
TGTGCCAGCAGCTTAGGGACTATCACTGAAGCTTTCTTT CASSLGTITEAFF . TRBJ1-1 TRBV7-9 13 .
TGTGCCAGCCGAGGAGGGAAAGATGAGCAGTTCTTC CASRGGKDEQFF . TRBJ2-1 TRBV6-2/TRBV6-3 12 .
TGTGCCAGCAGCTTAGGTGCCGGGGGGCTGATTTTT CASSLGAGGLIF . TRBJ2-2 TRBV7-6 12 .
TGTGCCAACCCGGGACAGGGATCCTACGAGCAGTACTTC CANPGQGSYEQYF . TRBJ2-7 TRBV27 13 TRBD1